Reported below is one T cell receptor beta chain. These data belong to a study of beta chain features in type 1 diabetes. Expressed TCRB transcripts were sequenced after all isolated RNA was converted to cDNA. Repertoires were generated with immunoSEQ multiplex PCR, while TCRdb's copy carries only in-frame clones and drops some. The sample lists roughly 300,000 clones; about 14% were seen once. This CDR3 has 14 amino acids. Trimming left V 2 bases short and J 4 bases short, with 8 bases between. Germline V gene sequence: CDR1 LGHNA, CDR2 YNFKEQ. This clonotype originated in a man younger than 40 in good health. The specimen sequenced was central memory CD4+ T cells from blood. V usage is TRBV4-2 and J usage is TRBJ2-2; no clear D. The DNA of the CDR3 is TGTGCCAGCAGCCAATATCAGGTCACCGGGGAGCTGTTTTTT. This gives the protein CASSQYQVTGELFF.